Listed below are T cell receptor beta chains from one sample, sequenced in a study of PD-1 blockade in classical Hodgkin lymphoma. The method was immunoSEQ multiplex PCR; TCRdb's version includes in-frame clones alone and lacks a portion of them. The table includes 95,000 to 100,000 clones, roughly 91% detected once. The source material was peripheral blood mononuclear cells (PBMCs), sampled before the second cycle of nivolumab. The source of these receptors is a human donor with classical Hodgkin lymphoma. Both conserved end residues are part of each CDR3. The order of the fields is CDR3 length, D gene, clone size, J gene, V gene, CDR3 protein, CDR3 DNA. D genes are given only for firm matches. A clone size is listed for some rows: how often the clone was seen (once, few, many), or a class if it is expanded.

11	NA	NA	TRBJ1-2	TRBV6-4	CASTTGRGYTF	TGTGCCAGCACCACAGGGAGGGGCTACACCTTC
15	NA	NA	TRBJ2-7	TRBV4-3	CASSPGMGASYEQYF	TGCGCCAGCAGCCCGGGCATGGGGGCCTCCTACGAGCAGTACTTC
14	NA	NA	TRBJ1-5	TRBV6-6	CASSYSKSREPQHF	TGTGCCAGCAGTTACTCGAAAAGCCGAGAGCCCCAGCATTTT
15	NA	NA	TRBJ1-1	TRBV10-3	CAISESVGGSTEAFF	TGTGCCATCAGTGAGTCAGTAGGGGGGAGCACTGAAGCTTTCTTT
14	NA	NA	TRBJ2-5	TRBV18	CASSPRVAGETQYF	TGTGCCAGCTCCCCCAGGGTAGCAGGGGAGACCCAGTACTTC
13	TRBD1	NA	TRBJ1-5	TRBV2	CASSEEGAQPQHF	TGTGCCAGCAGTGAAGAGGGGGCCCAGCCCCAGCATTTT
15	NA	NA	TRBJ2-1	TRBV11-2	CASSSIRGVYNEQFF	TGTGCCAGCAGCTCCATTCGCGGGGTCTACAATGAGCAGTTCTTC
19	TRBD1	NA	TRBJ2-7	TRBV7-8	CASSLARTGGARTAYEQYF	TGTGCCAGCAGCTTAGCGAGGACAGGGGGCGCAAGGACTGCGTACGAGCAGTACTTC
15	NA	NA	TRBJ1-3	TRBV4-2	CASSQDWEYGNTIYF	TGTGCCAGCAGCCAAGATTGGGAATATGGAAACACCATATATTTT
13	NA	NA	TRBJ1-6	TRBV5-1	CASRRGRGSPLHF	TGTGCCAGCCGACGGGGACGGGGCTCACCCCTCCACTTT
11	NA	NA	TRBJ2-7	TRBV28	CASSGSREQYF	TGTGCCAGCAGCGGTAGCCGCGAGCAGTACTTC
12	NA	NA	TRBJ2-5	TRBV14	CASSQVRETQYF	TGTGCCAGCAGCCAAGTAAGAGAGACCCAGTACTTC
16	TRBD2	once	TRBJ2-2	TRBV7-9	CASSRTPLAGGGELFF	TGTGCCAGCAGCCGTACCCCGCTAGCGGGGGGCGGGGAGCTGTTTTTT
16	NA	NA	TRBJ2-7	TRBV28	CASSLGWDLSSYEQYF	TGTGCCAGCAGTTTAGGGTGGGACTTAAGCTCCTACGAGCAGTACTTC
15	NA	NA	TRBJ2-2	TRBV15	CATSRGDLRGGELFF	TGTGCCACCAGCAGGGGGGACTTGCGGGGCGGGGAGCTGTTTTTT
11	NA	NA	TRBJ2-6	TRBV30	CALDRANVLTF	TGTGCCTTGGATCGGGCCAACGTCCTGACTTTC
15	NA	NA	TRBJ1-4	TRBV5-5	CASSSVGRSNEKLFF	TGTGCCAGCAGCTCGGTGGGGCGGAGTAATGAAAAACTGTTTTTT
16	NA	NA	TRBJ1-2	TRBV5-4	CASSLDVGGLNYGYTF	TGTGCCAGCAGCTTGGATGTCGGGGGGCTTAACTATGGCTACACCTTC